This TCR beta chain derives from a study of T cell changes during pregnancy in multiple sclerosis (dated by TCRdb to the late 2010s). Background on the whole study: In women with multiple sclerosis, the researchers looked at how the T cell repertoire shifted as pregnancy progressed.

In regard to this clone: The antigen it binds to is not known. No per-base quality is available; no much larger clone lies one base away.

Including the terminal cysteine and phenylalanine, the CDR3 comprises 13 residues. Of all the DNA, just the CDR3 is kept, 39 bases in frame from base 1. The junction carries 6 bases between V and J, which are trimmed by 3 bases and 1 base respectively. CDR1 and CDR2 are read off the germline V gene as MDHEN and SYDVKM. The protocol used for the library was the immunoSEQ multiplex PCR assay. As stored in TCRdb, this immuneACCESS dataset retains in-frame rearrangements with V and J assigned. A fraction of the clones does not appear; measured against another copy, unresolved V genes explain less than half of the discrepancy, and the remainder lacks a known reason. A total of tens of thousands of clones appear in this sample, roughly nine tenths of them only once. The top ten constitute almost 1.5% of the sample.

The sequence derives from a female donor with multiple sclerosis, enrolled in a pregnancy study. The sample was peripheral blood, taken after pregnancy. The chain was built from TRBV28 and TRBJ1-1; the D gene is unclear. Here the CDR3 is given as CASSFSGNTEAFF. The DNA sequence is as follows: TGTGCCAGCAGTTTTAGTGGGAACACTGAAGCTTTCTTT.